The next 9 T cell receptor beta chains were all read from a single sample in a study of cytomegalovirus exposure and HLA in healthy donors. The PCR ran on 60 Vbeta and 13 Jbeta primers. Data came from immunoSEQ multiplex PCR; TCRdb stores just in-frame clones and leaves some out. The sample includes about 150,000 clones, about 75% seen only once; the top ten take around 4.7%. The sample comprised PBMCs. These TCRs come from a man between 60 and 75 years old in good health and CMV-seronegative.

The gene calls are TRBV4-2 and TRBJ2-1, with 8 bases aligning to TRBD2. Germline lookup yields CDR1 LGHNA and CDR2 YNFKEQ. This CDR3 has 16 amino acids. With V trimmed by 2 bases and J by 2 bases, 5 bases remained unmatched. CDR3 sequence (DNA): TGTGCCAGCAGCCAACAACTAGCGGTAACCTACAATGAGCAGTTCTTC. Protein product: CASSQQLAVTYNEQFF.

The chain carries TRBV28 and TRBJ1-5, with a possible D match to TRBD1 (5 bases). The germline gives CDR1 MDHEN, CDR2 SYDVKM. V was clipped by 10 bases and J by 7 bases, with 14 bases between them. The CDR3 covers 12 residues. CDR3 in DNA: TGTGCCACCTTCTCGGGGGAGCAGCCCCAGCATTTT. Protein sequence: CATFSGEQPQHF.

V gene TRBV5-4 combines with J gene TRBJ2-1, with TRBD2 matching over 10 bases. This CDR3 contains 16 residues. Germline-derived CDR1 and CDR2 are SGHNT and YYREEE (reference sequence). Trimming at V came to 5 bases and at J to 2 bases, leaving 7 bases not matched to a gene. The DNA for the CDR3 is TGTGCCAGCAGGTCAAATCTAGCGGGGGCCTACAATGAGCAGTTCTTC. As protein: CASRSNLAGAYNEQFF.

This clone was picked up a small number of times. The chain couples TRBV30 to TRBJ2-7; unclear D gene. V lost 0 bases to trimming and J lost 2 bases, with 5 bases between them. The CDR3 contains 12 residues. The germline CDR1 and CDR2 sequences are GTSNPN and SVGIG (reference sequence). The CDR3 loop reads CAWSVLTYEQYF. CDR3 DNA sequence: TGTGCCTGGAGTGTACTGACCTACGAGCAGTACTTC.

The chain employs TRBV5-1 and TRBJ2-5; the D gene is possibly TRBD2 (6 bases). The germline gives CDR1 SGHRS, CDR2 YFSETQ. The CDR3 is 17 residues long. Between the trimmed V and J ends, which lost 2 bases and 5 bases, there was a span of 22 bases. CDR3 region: CASSLGREYPALETQYF. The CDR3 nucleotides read TGCGCCAGCAGCTTAGGACGGGAGTATCCTGCCCTGGAGACCCAGTACTTC.

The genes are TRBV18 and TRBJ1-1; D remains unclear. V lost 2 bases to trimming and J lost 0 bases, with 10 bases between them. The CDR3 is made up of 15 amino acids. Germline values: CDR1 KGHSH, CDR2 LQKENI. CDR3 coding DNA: TGTGCCAGCTCACCAGTAGATCCCATGAACACTGAAGCTTTCTTT. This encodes CASSPVDPMNTEAFF. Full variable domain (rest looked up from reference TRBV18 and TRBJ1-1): NAGVMQNPRHLVRRRGQEARLRCSPMKGHSHVYWYRQLPEEGLKFMVYLQKENIIDESGMPKERFSAEFPKEGPSILRIQQVVRGDSAAYFCASSPVDPMNTEAFFGQGTRLTVV.

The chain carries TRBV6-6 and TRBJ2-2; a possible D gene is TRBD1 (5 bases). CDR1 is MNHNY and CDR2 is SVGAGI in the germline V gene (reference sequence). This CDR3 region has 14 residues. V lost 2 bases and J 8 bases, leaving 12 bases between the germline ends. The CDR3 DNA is TGTGCCAGCAGTTACGAAGGGGCGAGGGGGGAGCTGTTTTTT. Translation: CASSYEGARGELFF.

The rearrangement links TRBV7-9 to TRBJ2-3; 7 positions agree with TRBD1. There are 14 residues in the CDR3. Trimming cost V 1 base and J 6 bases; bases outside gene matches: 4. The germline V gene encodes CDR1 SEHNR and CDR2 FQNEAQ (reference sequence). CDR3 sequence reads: CASSLGRGMDTQYF. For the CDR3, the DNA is TGTGCCAGCAGCTTAGGCAGGGGGATGGATACGCAGTATTTT.

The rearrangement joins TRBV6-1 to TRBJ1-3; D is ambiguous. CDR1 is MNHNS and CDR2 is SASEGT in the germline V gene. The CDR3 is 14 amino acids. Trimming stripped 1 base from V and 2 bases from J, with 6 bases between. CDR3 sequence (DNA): TGTGCCAGCAGTGAAGTGGCAGCTGGAAACACCATATATTTT. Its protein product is CASSEVAAGNTIYF.